The 17 T cell receptor beta chains below come from one sample, sequenced in a study of T cells in Graves' hyperthyroidism and ophthalmopathy. RNA transcripts served as the template for amplifying TCR beta CDR3 regions. First-round RT-PCR of the TCR CDR3 relied on the HTBI primer set. MiXCR, applied by TCRdb to the multiplex PCR reads, yields one record per CDR3 protein. The data hold fewer than 600,000 distinct CDR3 sequences, with roughly an eighth observed a single time. The source material was blood. The receptors shown here come from a woman under 30 with Graves' hyperthyroidism.

The rearrangement links TRBV12-3 or TRBV12-4 to TRBJ2-7; 10 nucleotides agree with TRBD2. The CDR3 extends over 15 amino acids. The ends lost 2 bases at V and 6 bases at J; junction bases unmatched: 7. The CDR3 DNA follows: TGTGCCAGCAGTTTACACAGCGGGAGGGCGGGCGAGCAGTACTTC. Translating gives CASSLHSGRAGEQYF.

A remark on this clonotype: A much larger clone sits a single nucleotide away, making a read error possible. V and J are TRBV5-5 and TRBJ2-3; D could derive from TRBD1 or TRBD2 (5 bases each). CDR1 is SGHKS and CDR2 is YYEKEE in the germline V gene (reference sequence). The CDR3 loop spans 16 amino acids. CDR3 protein: CAGSFEGKGWTDTQYF. The CDR3 DNA reads TGTGCCGGCAGCTTCGAGGGGAAGGGTTGGACAGATACGCAGTATTTT.

This clonotype was seen at least ten times. The chain's CDR3 is CASGLFLTGPTEAFF. DNA for the CDR3: TGTGCTAGTGGTTTGTTCTTAACAGGGCCCACTGAAGCTTTCTTT. V gene TRBV12-5 combines with J gene TRBJ1-1; perhaps TRBD1 as D (6 bases). V lost 2 bases, J lost 4 bases, and 14 bases lay in between. CDR1 is LGHNT, CDR2 FRNRAP, per germline. The CDR3 contains 15 residues.

This clonotype was seen ten or more times. The V call is TRBV14, the J call TRBJ1-6, with TRBD1 as a possible D gene (6 bases). In germline, CDR1 is SGHDN, CDR2 FVKESK. V gave up 6 bases and J gave up 11 bases, with 20 bases separating them. The CDR3 consists of 15 residues. CDR3 sequence (DNA): TGTGCCAGCAGTCGGACCCGGACAGTACATCCACCCCTCCACTTT. Translating it yields CASSRTRTVHPPLHF.

This clonotype was seen many times. The rearrangement joins TRBV9 to TRBJ1-2; possibly TRBD1 for D (6 bases). Germline values: CDR1 SGDLS, CDR2 YYNGEE. The CDR3 length is 14 residues. V lost 4 bases and J 2 bases, leaving 12 bases between the germline ends. The CDR3 is CASSPQDRNYGYTF. In nucleotides, the CDR3 is TGTGCCAGCAGCCCTCAGGACAGAAACTATGGCTACACCTTC.

This clonotype was observed many times. The rearrangement uses TRBV7-3 and TRBJ1-1; 9 bases agree with TRBD1. Germline loops: CDR1 SGHTA, CDR2 FQGTGA. The trim removed 0 bases at V and 11 bases at J, leaving 7 bases unmatched. The CDR3 is 14 amino acids. CDR3 region: CASSLTGQGANAFF. Written as DNA, the CDR3 is TGTGCCAGCAGCTTAACGGGACAGGGAGCTAACGCTTTCTTT.

This clonotype has at least ten counts. The chain is built from TRBV24-1 and TRBJ1-2; D unclear. Germline V lookup: CDR1 KGHDR, CDR2 SFDVKD. V was cut by 5 bases and J by 6 bases, with 9 bases left in between. The CDR3 length is 12 residues. The CDR3 DNA sequence: TGTGCCACCAGTGGGAACAGAGATGGCTACACCTTC. Its protein product is CATSGNRDGYTF.

This clonotype was detected many times. In DNA, the CDR3 is TGTGCCTGGAGTTTAGGGCGCTATAACTATGGCTACACCTTC. It encodes CAWSLGRYNYGYTF. The chain carries TRBV30 and TRBJ1-2; no reliable D call. The CDR3 sequence is 14 residues long. V dropped 2 bases and J dropped 1 base, with 11 bases sitting between them. Germline V CDR1 and CDR2: GTSNPN, SVGIG (reference sequence).

This clonotype was detected ten times or more. V and J are TRBV5-1 and TRBJ1-2; 7 bases line up with TRBD1. The CDR3 totals 13 residues. V shed 0 bases and J 7 bases; nucleotides not matched to a gene: 3. CDR1 is SGHRS and CDR2 is YFSETQ in the germline V gene. CDR3 coding DNA: TGCGCCAGCAGCTTGGGACAGGGTCGTGGCTACACCTTC. It is translated as CASSLGQGRGYTF.

The sample holds a few counts of this clonotype. The chain employs TRBV6-2 or TRBV6-3 and TRBJ1-2, with 8 bases lining up with TRBD1. The CDR3 length is 17 residues. CDR1 and CDR2 from the germline V gene are MNHEY and SVGEGT. The J segment lost 3 bases and the V segment lost 6 bases, leaving 15 bases of the junction unmatched. The CDR3, as DNA: TGTGCCAGCAGCCAACTCCGGGCGGGGGGACAGGACTATGGCTACACCTTC. Translated: CASSQLRAGGQDYGYTF.

This clonotype was observed many times. V gene TRBV2 combines with J gene TRBJ2-7; a weak D match, TRBD1 (5 bases). Germline-derived CDR1 and CDR2 are SNHLY and FYNNEI. V lost 1 base, J lost 1 base, and 8 bases lay in between. The CDR3 is made up of 14 amino acids. The CDR3 region has the DNA TGTGCCAGCAGTGAAGGAGCAGGGTCCTACGAGCAGTACGTC. Its translation: CASSEGAGSYEQYV.

This clonotype was seen ten or more times. The V call is TRBV6-1, the J call TRBJ1-4; 7 bases map to TRBD1. This CDR3 is built from 15 residues. V trimming: 6 bases; J trimming: 6 bases; junction bases outside the gene matches: 10. Germline V gene data show CDR1 as MNHNS and CDR2 as SASEGT. CDR3 nucleotides: TGTGCCAGCAGAGAGACGACAGGGCGGGATGAAAAACTGTTTTTT. Translating it yields CASRETTGRDEKLFF.

This clonotype was seen at least ten times. This chain uses TRBV4-1 with TRBJ1-1, with unresolved D. Germline V gives CDR1 MGHRA, CDR2 YSYEKL. The CDR3 is 13 residues long. V shed 1 base and J shed 8 bases, with 11 bases lying between them. The CDR3 region is CASSQGRDREAFF. Written as DNA, the CDR3 is TGCGCCAGCAGCCAAGGGAGAGACCGCGAAGCTTTCTTT.

This clonotype was picked up many times. The V gene is TRBV30, the J gene TRBJ2-1, with TRBD2 matching over 9 bases. Germline lookup yields CDR1 GTSNPN and CDR2 SVGIG (reference sequence). V lost 2 bases to trimming and J lost 4 bases; unmatched junction nucleotides: 9. The CDR3 extends over 16 amino acids. The chain's CDR3 is CAWSLRTSVGYNEQFF. CDR3 sequence (DNA): TGTGCCTGGAGTCTTAGGACTAGCGTGGGGTACAATGAGCAGTTCTTC.

This clonotype has a count of ten or more. CDR3 bases: TGTGCCAGCGCCGACCGAGCCCTTACCAATGAGCAGTTCTTC. The encoded protein is CASADRALTNEQFF. This sequence joins TRBV28 and TRBJ2-1; D gene ambiguous. The V end lost 8 bases, the J end lost 6 bases, and 17 bases lay between the germline ends. The CDR3 extends over 14 amino acids. CDR1 MDHEN and CDR2 SYDVKM come from the germline V gene.

This clonotype was picked up many times. The V gene is TRBV12-3 or TRBV12-4, the J gene TRBJ2-3, with D perhaps matching TRBD2 (6 bases). V lost 3 bases to trimming and J lost 0 bases, with 10 bases between them. The CDR3 contains 15 residues. The DNA of the CDR3 is TGTGCCAGCAGTTTCGCGGGGTCTAGCACAGATACGCAGTATTTT. This gives the protein CASSFAGSSTDTQYF.

There are many counts of this clonotype. J is TRBJ2-3 and V is TRBV15; 8 bases match TRBD2. Germline values: CDR1 LNHNV, CDR2 YYDKDF (reference sequence). The CDR3 totals 15 residues. Trimming cost V 6 bases and J 2 bases; bases outside gene matches: 7. In nucleotides, the CDR3 is TGTGCCACCAGAGTTAGCGGGACCTTCACAGATACGCAGTATTTT. This gives the protein CATRVSGTFTDTQYF.